Given below is one TCR beta chain in context. As processed by the authors: Reference gene primer amplification yielded estimated nucleated cell counts. Profiling relied on immunoSEQ multiplex PCR, and the TCRdb table lists in-frame clones only, not all of them. The V and J calls and clone size come from that table; D and trimming were worked out from the DNA. The sample has about 140,000 clones; about 79% are singletons. The data belong to a study of blood T cell repertoires in COVID-19. Germline V gives CDR1 MNHEY, CDR2 SVGEGT. The CDR3 contains 15 residues. The V end was cut by 2 bases, the J end by 1 base, with 9 bases between. Cohort placement rested on clinical history that participants reported themselves. What the recovered Cohort 3 donors had was two negative PCRs, clearance, or symptom resolution.

The material sequenced was PBMCs or T cells enriched from blood (not recorded which). The chain is built from TRBV6-2 or TRBV6-3 and TRBJ1-3; no definite D call. This clonotype was obtained from a woman in her fifties or sixties who had recovered from COVID-19. CDR3 region: CASSYAGYSGNTIYF. In DNA, the CDR3 is TGTGCCAGCAGTTACGCGGGTTATTCTGGAAACACCATATATTTT.